This TCR beta chain was profiled in a study of T-cell memory formation after mild COVID-19 (dated by TCRdb to the early 2020s). At the level of the whole study: TCR sequence clusters from the two donors were found to be largely donor specific. Longitudinal TCRalpha and TCRbeta repertoire sequencing tracked T-cell clones expanding and contracting after mild COVID-19 in two donors. The cohort comprised two young, previously healthy adult volunteers, one female and one male.

Ficoll-Paque density gradient centrifugation was the method used to isolate PBMCs. Study-wide conclusions, independent of this receptor: Clones that contracted from day 15 to 85 showed balanced CD4/CD8 phenotypes, whereas a second wave of clones that expanded from day 15 to 37 leaned towards CD4+. Some responding clones were detected in pre-infection memory, which suggested that pre-existing cross-reactive memory T cells had joined the SARS-CoV-2 response. Contracting CD4+ clones were located mainly in the CM and EM memory subsets, whereas CD8+ clones were found to be enriched in EMRA. Only a couple of mild cases were covered in the study, and larger cohorts including severe cases with pre-infection samples were considered necessary. SARS-CoV-2 specificity of the second-wave clones peaking on day 37 was not confirmed.

For sequencing, an Illumina NovaSeq 6000 was employed. TCRalpha and TCRbeta cDNA libraries were built by 5'RACE with constant-segment primers, adding sample barcodes and unique molecular identifiers. RNA was extracted from every sample with Trizol reagent. Libraries were amplified in two PCR steps, with a second sample barcode and Illumina TruSeq adapters added in the second step. Sequencing of the libraries was done on an Illumina NovaSeq, producing 2 x 150 bp paired-end reads. Per the authors' processing: Reads were demultiplexed and collapsed into UMI-guided consensus sequences with migec v1.2.7. With mixcr v2.1.11, UMI consensuses were aligned to TRA and TRB V and J templates and assembled into clonotypes. Clonotypes were classified as expanded or contracted when called significant by both edgeR and NoisET, with noise models trained on biological replicates. For edgeR calls, a false discovery rate-adjusted p below 0.01 and a log2 fold-change threshold of 1 were applied. As an exploratory analysis of dynamics, PCA with hierarchical clustering was applied to max-normalized trajectories of the 1000 most abundant clonotypes. Separately sequenced CD4+ and CD8+ repertoires were used to assign the CD4 or CD8 phenotype of responding clones. TCRdb trimmed the raw reads at Q25, called clones with MiXCR and kept productive beta chains. One record per CDR3 amino acid sequence lists the most common genes and DNA. The V and J calls and clone size come from TCRdb's table, not from the authors' own analysis. For this sample the table gives about 15,000 distinct CDR3 sequences, of which 23% were detected only once. The ten largest clones take up more than 55% of the sample.

This clonotype has ten or more counts. What antigen it recognizes has not been identified. No per-base quality is available; no much larger clone lies one base away. CDR1 and CDR2 were assigned from the germline V gene (reference sequence) as DFQATT and SNEGSKA. From cysteine to phenylalanine, the CDR3 is 19 amino acids long. Left in the record is the CDR3 DNA by itself, 57 bases read in frame from the first base. Ends trimmed: V by 3 bases, J by 4 bases; bases unmatched to a gene: 21. The TCR sequence derives from a young man who had mild COVID-19 (a few samples of this study predate the infection). The sample titles of this study are shuffled in the database, so cell type and time point are left out; the donor was told from shared clones. The sequenced sample was PBMCs or a T cell subset sorted from them (not recorded which). The chain employs TRBV20-1 and TRBJ1-5, with 7 junctional bases fitting TRBD1. The CDR3 in this case is CSASAALGTAIRGNQPQHF. The DNA sequence is given as TGCAGTGCTAGCGCCGCCCTCGGGACAGCAATACGAGGGAATCAGCCCCAGCATTTT.